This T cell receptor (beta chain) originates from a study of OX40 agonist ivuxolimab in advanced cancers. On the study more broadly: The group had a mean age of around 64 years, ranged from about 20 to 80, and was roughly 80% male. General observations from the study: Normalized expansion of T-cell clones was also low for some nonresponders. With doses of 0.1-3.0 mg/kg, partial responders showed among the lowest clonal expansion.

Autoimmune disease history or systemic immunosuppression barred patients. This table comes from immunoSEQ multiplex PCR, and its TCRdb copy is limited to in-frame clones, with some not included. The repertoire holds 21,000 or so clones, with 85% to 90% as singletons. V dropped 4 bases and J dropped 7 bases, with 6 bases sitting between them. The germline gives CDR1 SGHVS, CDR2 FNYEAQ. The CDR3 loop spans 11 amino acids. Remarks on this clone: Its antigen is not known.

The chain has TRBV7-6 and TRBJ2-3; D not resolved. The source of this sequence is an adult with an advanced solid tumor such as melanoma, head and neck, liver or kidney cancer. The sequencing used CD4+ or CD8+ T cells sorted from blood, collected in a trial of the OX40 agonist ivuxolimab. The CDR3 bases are TGTGCCAGCAGCTCCTCGAATACGCAGTATTTT. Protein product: CASSSSNTQYF.